Detailed here is one T cell receptor beta chain. This CDR3 has 12 residues. V lost 1 base to trimming and J lost 1 base, with 2 bases between them. CDR1 is LGHDT, CDR2 YNNKEL, per germline (reference sequence). Assay used: immunoSEQ multiplex PCR; TCRdb lists only in-frame clones, some missing. Of a few thousand clones listed, 70% to 90% were seen once; the top ten hold 5.5% to 6%. This sample was included in a study of brain metastases from non-small cell lung cancer. The sequence was obtained from a donor at least 40 years old with non-small cell lung cancer. The V call is TRBV3-1 (or the pseudogene TRBV3-2), the J call TRBJ2-7; D gene ambiguous. The specimen was primary lung tumor tissue. DNA for the CDR3: TGTGCCAGCAGCCAAGCTTCCTACGAGCAGTACTTC. This encodes CASSQASYEQYF.